Sequencing of this T cell receptor beta chain was carried out in a study of blood T cell repertoires in COVID-19. The repertoire was sequenced with immunoSEQ multiplex PCR; TCRdb's copy has only in-frame clones and lacks some. Of some 150,000 clones detected, roughly 80% appear once; the ten largest clones hold about 5.8%. The V gene end was trimmed by 0 bases and the J gene end by 4 bases; junction bases not matched to a gene: 5. Germline V gives CDR1 SGHTA, CDR2 FQGTGA. CDR3 length equals 15 residues. Sequenced: peripheral blood. The gene calls are TRBV7-3 and TRBJ2-5; 7 nucleotides agree with TRBD1. The TCR sequence derives from a human donor in a cohort sampled during active COVID-19. The CDR3 DNA sequence: TGTGCCAGCAGCTTAACGTCGGCAGGGGGAGAGACCCAGTACTTC. Its translation: CASSLTSAGGETQYF.